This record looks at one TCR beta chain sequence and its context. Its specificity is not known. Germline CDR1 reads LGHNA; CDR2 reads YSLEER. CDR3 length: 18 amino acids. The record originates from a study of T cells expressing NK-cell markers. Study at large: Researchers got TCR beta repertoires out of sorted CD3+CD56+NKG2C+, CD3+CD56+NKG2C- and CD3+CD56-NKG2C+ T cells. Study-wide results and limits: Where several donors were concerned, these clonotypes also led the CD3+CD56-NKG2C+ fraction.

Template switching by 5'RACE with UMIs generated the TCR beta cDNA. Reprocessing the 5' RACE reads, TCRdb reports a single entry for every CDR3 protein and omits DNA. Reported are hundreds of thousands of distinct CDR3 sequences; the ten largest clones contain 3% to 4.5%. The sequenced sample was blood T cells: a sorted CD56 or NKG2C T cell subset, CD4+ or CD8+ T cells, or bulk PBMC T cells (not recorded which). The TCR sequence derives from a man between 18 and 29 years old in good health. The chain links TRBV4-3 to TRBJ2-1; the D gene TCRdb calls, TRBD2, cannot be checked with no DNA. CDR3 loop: CASSQEASLARLYNEQFF.